The TCR beta chain under discussion was sequenced for a study of identical twins. MiXCR, run by TCRdb on the 5' RACE reads, gives a single entry per CDR3 protein. The data hold just under 650,000 distinct CDR3 sequences, with about 7% observed a single time. CDR1 and CDR2 (germline): MGHDK, SYGVNS. The CDR3 length is 14 residues. Trimming pared 8 bases from V and 0 bases from J, leaving 11 bases between. This clonotype showed up just a few times. Its antigen is still unknown. Broader study findings: A partial confounding effect on zero-insertion analyses could come from invariant MAIT and iNKT cells.

The same sample was also used in a study of yellow fever vaccine responses in identical twins.

This sequence originates from a young woman in good health. The chain couples TRBV25-1 to TRBJ2-4; perhaps TRBD1 as D (6 bases). Sequenced material: PBMCs. Here the CDR3 reads CASSGQIAKNIQYF. For the CDR3, the DNA is TGTGCCAGCTCTGGACAGATAGCCAAAAACATTCAGTACTTC. The variable domain in full, with the rest retrieved from reference TRBV25-1 and TRBJ2-4, is EADIYQTPRYLVIGTGKKITLECSQTMGHDKMYWYQQDPGMELHLIHYSYGVNSTEKGDLSSESTVSRIRTEHFPLTLESARPSHTSQYLCASSGQIAKNIQYFGAGTRLSVL.